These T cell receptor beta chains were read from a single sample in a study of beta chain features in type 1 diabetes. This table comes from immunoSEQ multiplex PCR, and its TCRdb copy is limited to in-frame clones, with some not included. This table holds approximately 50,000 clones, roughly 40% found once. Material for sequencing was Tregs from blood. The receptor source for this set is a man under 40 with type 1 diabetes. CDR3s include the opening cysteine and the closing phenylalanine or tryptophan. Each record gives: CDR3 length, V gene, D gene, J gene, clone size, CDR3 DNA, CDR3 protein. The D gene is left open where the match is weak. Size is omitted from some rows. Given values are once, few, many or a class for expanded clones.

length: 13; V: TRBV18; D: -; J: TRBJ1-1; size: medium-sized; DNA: TGTGCCAGCTCTCGACAGGTGAACACTGAAGCTTTCTTT; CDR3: CASSRQVNTEAFF
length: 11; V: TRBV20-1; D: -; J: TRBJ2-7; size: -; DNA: TGCAGTGCTATCAGGGGATACGAGCAGTACTTC; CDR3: CSAIRGYEQYF
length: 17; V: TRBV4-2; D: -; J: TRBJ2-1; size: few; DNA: TGTGCCAGCAGCCCAACGGCGGGCGGGAACTCCTACAATGAGCAGTTCTTC; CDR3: CASSPTAGGNSYNEQFF
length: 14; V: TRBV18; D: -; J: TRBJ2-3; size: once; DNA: TGTGCCAGCTCACCCCAGGCGTCAGTAGATACGCAGTATTTT; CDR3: CASSPQASVDTQYF
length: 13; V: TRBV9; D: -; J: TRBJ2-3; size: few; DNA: TGTGCCAGCAGCGTACGGGTCACAGATACGCAGTATTTT; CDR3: CASSVRVTDTQYF
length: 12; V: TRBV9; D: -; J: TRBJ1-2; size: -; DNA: TGTGCCAGCAGAGGGAGAAACTATGGCTACACCTTC; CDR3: CASRGRNYGYTF
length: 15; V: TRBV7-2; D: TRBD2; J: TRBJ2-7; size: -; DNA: TGTGCCAGCAGCCGCTGGACTAGCGGGAGCTACGAGCAGTACTTC; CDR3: CASSRWTSGSYEQYF
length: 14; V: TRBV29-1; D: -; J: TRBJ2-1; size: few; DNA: TGCAGCGTTGGGGGGCTCGGGACTAAGGCTGAGCAGTTCTTC; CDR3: CSVGGLGTKAEQFF
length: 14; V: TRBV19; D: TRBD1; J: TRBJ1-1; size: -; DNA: TGTGCCAGTAGGCCGATCGACAGGGGCACTGAAGCTTTCTTT; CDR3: CASRPIDRGTEAFF
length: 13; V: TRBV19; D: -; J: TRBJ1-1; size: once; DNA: TGTGCCAGTAGTAATACAGTGAACACTGAAGCTTTCTTT; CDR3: CASSNTVNTEAFF
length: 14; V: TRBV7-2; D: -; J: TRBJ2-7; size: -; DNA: TGTGCCAGCAGCTCCCAAGGAGGATCCTACGAGCAGTACTTC; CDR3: CASSSQGGSYEQYF
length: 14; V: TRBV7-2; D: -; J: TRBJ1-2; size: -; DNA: TGTGCCAGCAGCTTAGATTCGAGGCCGTATGGCTACACCTTC; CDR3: CASSLDSRPYGYTF
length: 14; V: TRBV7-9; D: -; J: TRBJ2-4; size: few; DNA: TGTGCCAGCAGCGGAGGACTAGCCAAAAACATTCAGTACTTC; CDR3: CASSGGLAKNIQYF
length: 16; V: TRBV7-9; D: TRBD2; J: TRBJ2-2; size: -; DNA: TGTGCCAGCAGCACAAGGGGGACTAGGACGGTCGGGGAGCTGTTTTTT; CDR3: CASSTRGTRTVGELFF
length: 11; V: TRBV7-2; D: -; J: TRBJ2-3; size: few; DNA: TGTGCCAGCTCAAACACAGATACGCAGTATTTT; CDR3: CASSNTDTQYF
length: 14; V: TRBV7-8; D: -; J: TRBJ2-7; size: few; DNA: TGTGCCAGCAGCTTAGCAACAGGGAACTACGAGCAGTACTTC; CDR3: CASSLATGNYEQYF